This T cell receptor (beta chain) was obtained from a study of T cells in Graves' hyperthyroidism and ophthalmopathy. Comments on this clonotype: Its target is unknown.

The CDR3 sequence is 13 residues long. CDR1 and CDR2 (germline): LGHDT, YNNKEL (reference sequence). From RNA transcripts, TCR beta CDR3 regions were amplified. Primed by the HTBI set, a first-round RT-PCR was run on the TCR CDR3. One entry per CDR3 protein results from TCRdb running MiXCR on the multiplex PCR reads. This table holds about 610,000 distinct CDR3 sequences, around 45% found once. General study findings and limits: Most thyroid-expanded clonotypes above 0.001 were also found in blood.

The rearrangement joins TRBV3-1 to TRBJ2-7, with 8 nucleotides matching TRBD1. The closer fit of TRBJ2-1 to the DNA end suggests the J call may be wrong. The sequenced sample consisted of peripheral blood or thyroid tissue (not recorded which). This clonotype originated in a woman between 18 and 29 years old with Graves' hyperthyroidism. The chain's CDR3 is CASKGTGFGEQFF. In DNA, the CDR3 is TGTGCCAGCAAGGGGACAGGATTCGGTGAGCAGTTCTTC.